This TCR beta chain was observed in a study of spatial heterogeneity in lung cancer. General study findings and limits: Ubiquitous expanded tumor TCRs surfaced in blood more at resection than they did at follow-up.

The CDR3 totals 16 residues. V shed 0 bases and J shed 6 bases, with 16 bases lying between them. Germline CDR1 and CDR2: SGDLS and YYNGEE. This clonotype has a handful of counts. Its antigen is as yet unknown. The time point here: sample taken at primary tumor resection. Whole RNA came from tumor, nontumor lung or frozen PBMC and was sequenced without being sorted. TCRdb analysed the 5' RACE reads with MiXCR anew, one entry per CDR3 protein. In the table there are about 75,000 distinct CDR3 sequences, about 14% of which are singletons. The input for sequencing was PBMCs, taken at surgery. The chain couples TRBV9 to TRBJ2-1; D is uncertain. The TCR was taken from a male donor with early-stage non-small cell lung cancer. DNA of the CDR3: TGTGCCAGCAGCGTAGGGGCAGCAGGATGGTCCAATGAGCAGTTCTTC. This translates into CASSVGAAGWSNEQFF.